Listed below are T cell receptor beta chains from one sample, sequenced in a study of blood T cell repertoires in COVID-19. Produced via immunoSEQ multiplex PCR; TCRdb's table is partial and in-frame only. Seen here are hundreds of thousands of clones, more than 80% observed once, and the top ten hold around 1.3%. Source material: peripheral blood. The receptors were gathered from a woman in her 30s with COVID-19, enrolled during active disease. CDR3s include the opening cysteine and the closing phenylalanine or tryptophan. D genes are given only for firm matches. The listing skips clone size in some rows; elsewhere it reads once, few, many or a size class.

j_call,clone_size,v_call,d_call,cdr3_nt,cdr3_aa
TRBJ2-3,once,TRBV9,TRBD2,TGTGCCAGCAGCGTACAAGCGGGGATAGATACGCAGTATTTT,CASSVQAGIDTQYF
TRBJ2-3,NA,TRBV29-1,TRBD2,TGCAGCGTTAGTAGCGGGGAGCAAGATACGCAGTATTTT,CSVSSGEQDTQYF
TRBJ2-1,NA,TRBV18,TRBD2,TGTGCCAGCTCACCGGAATCGACTAGCGGGAGAGACAATGAGCAGTTCTTC,CASSPESTSGRDNEQFF
TRBJ2-6,NA,TRBV5-1,TRBD1,TGCGCCAGCAGCTTGCAGGGGGTAATTTCTGGGGCCAACGTCCTGACTTTC,CASSLQGVISGANVLTF
TRBJ1-5,NA,TRBV11-2,NA,TGTGCCAGCAGCTTATTACCGGGGATCGGGCCCCAGCATTTT,CASSLLPGIGPQHF
TRBJ2-7,NA,TRBV11-2,NA,TGTGCCAGCAGCTCATTCTCCTACGAGCAGTACTTC,CASSSFSYEQYF
TRBJ1-1,NA,TRBV29-1,NA,TGCAGCGTCAGGCCCAGGGTAAACACTGAAGCTTTCTTT,CSVRPRVNTEAFF
TRBJ1-1,NA,TRBV13,NA,TGTGCCAGCAGCCCACTGGGGCAGGGGTTAGACACTGAAGCTTTCTTT,CASSPLGQGLDTEAFF
TRBJ2-5,NA,TRBV7-2,TRBD1,TGTGCCAGCAGCCGGGACAGCCAAGAGACCCAGTACTTC,CASSRDSQETQYF
TRBJ2-5,NA,TRBV5-1,TRBD1,TGCGCCAGCAGCCCAGGGGGCCAAGAGACCCAGTACTTC,CASSPGGQETQYF
TRBJ2-5,few,TRBV9,NA,TGTGCCAGCAGCGTACAGGGTTCCCAAGAGACCCAGTACTTC,CASSVQGSQETQYF
TRBJ2-7,NA,TRBV6-2/TRBV6-3,NA,TGTGCCAGCAGTTATCCGTTGGGCGTACACTACGAGCAGTACTTC,CASSYPLGVHYEQYF
TRBJ1-2,NA,TRBV25-1,NA,TGTGCCAGCAGTGAATATCCCAGCAGACGGGGCTATGGCTACACCTTC,CASSEYPSRRGYGYTF
TRBJ2-2,NA,TRBV14,NA,TGTGCCAGCAGCCATCGGGTGGCGGGAAACACCGGGGAGCTGTTTTTT,CASSHRVAGNTGELFF
TRBJ2-1,NA,TRBV7-2,TRBD2,TGTGCCAGCAGCTTAGCACTAGCGGGAGGAGGCTACAATGAGCAGTTCTTC,CASSLALAGGGYNEQFF
TRBJ2-7,NA,TRBV12-3/TRBV12-4,NA,TGTGCCAGCAGTTTAGCGCCCAGCTACGAGCAGTACTTC,CASSLAPSYEQYF
TRBJ2-7,NA,TRBV5-1,TRBD1,TGCGCCAGCAGCGACCCCGGGACAGGAACCTACGAGCAGTACTTC,CASSDPGTGTYEQYF
TRBJ1-1,once,TRBV19,TRBD1,TGTGCCAGTAGTATTTGGGACAGGGATTTCACTGAAGCTTTCTTT,CASSIWDRDFTEAFF
TRBJ1-5,NA,TRBV18,NA,TGTGCCAGCTCACTCGGGACGGGAGACGTTAGCAATCAGCCCCAGCATTTT,CASSLGTGDVSNQPQHF
TRBJ2-2,NA,TRBV6-5,TRBD1,TGTGCCAGCACACCCGGGACAGGGTACCCCGGGGAGCTGTTTTTT,CASTPGTGYPGELFF
TRBJ2-7,NA,TRBV11-2,NA,TGTGCCAGCAGCTTTTATACAGGACAGAACGAGCAGTACTTC,CASSFYTGQNEQYF
TRBJ2-3,NA,TRBV7-2,TRBD2,TGTGCCAGCGGGTTGGCGGGGGGGCTCGTAGATACGCAGTATTTT,CASGLAGGLVDTQYF
TRBJ2-7,NA,TRBV5-1,TRBD2,TGCGCCAGCAGCTTTAGCGGGATAGACTACGAGCAGTACTTC,CASSFSGIDYEQYF
TRBJ2-1,NA,TRBV4-3,TRBD2,TGCGCCAGCAGCCAAGATTCTAGCGGGTCCGCTAAGCAGTTCTTC,CASSQDSSGSAKQFF
TRBJ1-1,few,TRBV4-3,NA,TGCGCCAGCAGCCAATATTTTAACACGGCGGAGGGGATCACTGAAGCTTTCTTT,CASSQYFNTAEGITEAFF
TRBJ1-5,few,TRBV6-2/TRBV6-3,NA,TGTGCCAGCAGTTATGGTGGCAGGGAACAGCATTTT,CASSYGGREQHF
TRBJ2-7,NA,TRBV9,NA,TGTGCCAGCAGCGTAGGTGACACGACCTACGAGCAGTACTTC,CASSVGDTTYEQYF
TRBJ2-7,NA,TRBV28,NA,TGTGCCAGCAGTACGGAGGGGTTAACCTACGAGCAGTACTTC,CASSTEGLTYEQYF
TRBJ1-1,NA,TRBV28,TRBD1,TGTGCCAGCAGCCCGGACAGGACGAGCACTGAAGCTTTCTTT,CASSPDRTSTEAFF
TRBJ2-5,NA,TRBV5-6,TRBD1,TGTGCCAGCAACCCGACAGGGCAAGAGACCCAGTACTTC,CASNPTGQETQYF
TRBJ1-2,NA,TRBV29-1,TRBD1,TGCAGCGTCCCGGACAGGGAGTATGGCTACACCTTC,CSVPDREYGYTF
TRBJ2-1,NA,TRBV7-9,TRBD2,TGTGCCAGCAGCTCTGGGTCCGGGACTAGCAGTCAAAATGAGCAGTTCTTC,CASSSGSGTSSQNEQFF
TRBJ1-1,NA,TRBV12-3/TRBV12-4,TRBD1,TGTGCCAGCAGCTACGGGACAGGGGAAGCTTTCTTT,CASSYGTGEAFF
TRBJ1-1,NA,TRBV5-1,NA,TGCGCCAGCGGACTTTTCGGGAACACTGAAGCTTTCTTT,CASGLFGNTEAFF
TRBJ1-2,NA,TRBV6-2/TRBV6-3,NA,TGTGCCAGCAGTCCGGGTCCATCTTTTGCCCGATTC,CASSPGPSFARF
TRBJ2-3,NA,TRBV2,TRBD2,TGTGCCAGCAGCGCCGGACTAGCGCCAAGCACAGATACGCAGTATTTT,CASSAGLAPSTDTQYF
TRBJ1-5,NA,TRBV7-6,TRBD1,TGTGCCAGCAGCTTGGGGACAGGGGGCATATCCAATCAGCCCCAGCATTTT,CASSLGTGGISNQPQHF
TRBJ2-7,NA,TRBV21-1,NA,TGTGCCAGCCTAGCGGGAGTCGTCTCTCGCTCCTACGAGCAGTACTTC,CASLAGVVSRSYEQYF
TRBJ2-7,NA,TRBV7-2,NA,TGTGCCAGCAGGGCAGGGGCCTATACGGGGGAGCAGTACTTC,CASRAGAYTGEQYF
TRBJ2-3,few,TRBV9,NA,TGTGCCAGCAGCGCCGGGATAACCACAGATACGCAGTATTTT,CASSAGITTDTQYF
TRBJ1-2,NA,TRBV25-1,NA,TGTGCCAGCAGTGACCCGGGTGGCTACACCTTC,CASSDPGGYTF
TRBJ2-7,NA,TRBV7-2,TRBD1,TGTGCCAGCAGGCTCGACAGGGGGCCGTCCTACGAGCAGTACTTC,CASRLDRGPSYEQYF
TRBJ1-6,NA,TRBV13,NA,TGTGCCAGCAGCTTAGGGAACAGGGCTGATAATTCACCCCTCCACTTT,CASSLGNRADNSPLHF
TRBJ2-5,NA,TRBV7-3,TRBD2,TGTGCCAGCAGTTCCCAGGGTAGCGGGAGGGAGACCCAGTACTTC,CASSSQGSGRETQYF
TRBJ1-6,NA,TRBV5-4,NA,TGTGCCAGCAGTCGGGAGGGGGGGCTAGGAAATTCACCCCTCCACTTT,CASSREGGLGNSPLHF
TRBJ2-2,NA,TRBV2,TRBD1,TGTGCCAGCTCCCAATATTGGGACAGGGCCACCGGGGAGCTGTTTTTT,CASSQYWDRATGELFF
TRBJ1-2,once,TRBV27,TRBD1,TGTGCCAGCAGTCGGACAGGGGGGCACTATGGCTACACCTTC,CASSRTGGHYGYTF
TRBJ2-5,NA,TRBV27,TRBD2,TGTGCCAGCAGTTCCCGGAGGGAAGCGGGAAAACAAGAGACCCAGTACTTC,CASSSRREAGKQETQYF
TRBJ2-7,NA,TRBV28,TRBD1,TGTGCCATCTCTCGCCTCCAGGGGGTATACTACGAGCAGTACTTC,CAISRLQGVYYEQYF
TRBJ1-2,NA,TRBV28,NA,TGTGCCAGCGAGGGCAGAGGATACGGCTACACCTTC,CASEGRGYGYTF
TRBJ2-3,NA,TRBV7-9,TRBD2,TGTGCCAGCAGCCTCACACCGGGACTAGCGGGAGGCCACACAGATACGCAGTATTTT,CASSLTPGLAGGHTDTQYF
TRBJ1-2,NA,TRBV7-2,NA,TGTGCCAGCACCTTCGTGGGGAGGTATGGCTACACCTTC,CASTFVGRYGYTF
TRBJ2-2,NA,TRBV7-3,NA,TGTGCCAGCAGCTTATTCTCGGGGAGTAACACCGGGGAGCTGTTTTTT,CASSLFSGSNTGELFF
TRBJ2-7,NA,TRBV9,TRBD1,TGTGCCAGCAGCGCACAGGGGGACAACTCCTACGAGCAGTACTTC,CASSAQGDNSYEQYF
TRBJ2-7,few,TRBV18,NA,TGTGCCAGCTCACCGGCAAGCGGGTACGAGCAGTACTTC,CASSPASGYEQYF